This T cell receptor (beta chain) came from a study of T cell responses to AZD1222 COVID-19 vaccine. Study information: Second doses were pooled across both intervals (about 4 or about 12 weeks). Findings and caveats of the study: Scientists sampled the repertoires only once the peak T cell response had passed. An increase in Spike-specific TCR breadth and depth was observed after two AZD1222 doses. Vaccine-associated CD4 TCRs ranged over spike, dominating at 160-218 and 743-854.

Worth noting for this clone: Its specificity is unknown.

Germline trimming cut 3 bases from V and 4 bases from J; bases unmatched to any gene: 14. The CDR3 has 17 residues. Germline V gene lookup returns CDR1 SNHLY and CDR2 FYNNEI. Profiling relied on immunoSEQ multiplex PCR, and the TCRdb table lists in-frame clones only, not all of them. The table shows more than 100,000 clones, with 88% occurring only once. The specimen comprised peripheral blood, sampled on day 0 of AZD1222 vaccination. The sequence derives from an adult in good health. J is TRBJ1-1 and V is TRBV2; 7 bases fit TRBD1. CDR3 bases: TGTGCCAGCAGTGATCCTGGGGCGGTACAGGGGTTCACTGAAGCTTTCTTT. This encodes CASSDPGAVQGFTEAFF.